This TCR beta chain appears in the sequencing data of a study of T cells after yellow fever vaccination. TCRdb ran MiXCR on the 5' RACE reads and lists one entry per CDR3 protein. The sample holds some 600,000 distinct CDR3 sequences, around an eighth seen once. This clonotype was seen at least ten times. The source of this sequence is a man in his thirties or forties who received the YFV17D yellow fever vaccine. Here the sequenced sample was PBMCs, taken on the day of the yellow fever booster vaccination.

The CDR3 DNA reads as TGTGCCAGCAGCTTTAACCCCTACGAGCAGTACTTC. Translation: CASSFNPYEQYF. The rearrangement links TRBV11-2 to TRBJ2-7; D is unclear. The CDR3 length is 12 residues. V lost 3 bases, J lost 2 bases, and 5 bases lay in between. Germline CDR1 reads SGHAT; CDR2 reads FQNNGV. Supplemented by reference TRBV11-2 and TRBJ2-7, the full variable domain reads EAGVAQSPRYKIIEKRQSVAFWCNPISGHATLYWYQQILGQGPKLLIQFQNNGVVDDSQLPKDRFSAERLKGVDSTLKIQPAKLEDSAVYLCASSFNPYEQYFGPGTRLTVT.